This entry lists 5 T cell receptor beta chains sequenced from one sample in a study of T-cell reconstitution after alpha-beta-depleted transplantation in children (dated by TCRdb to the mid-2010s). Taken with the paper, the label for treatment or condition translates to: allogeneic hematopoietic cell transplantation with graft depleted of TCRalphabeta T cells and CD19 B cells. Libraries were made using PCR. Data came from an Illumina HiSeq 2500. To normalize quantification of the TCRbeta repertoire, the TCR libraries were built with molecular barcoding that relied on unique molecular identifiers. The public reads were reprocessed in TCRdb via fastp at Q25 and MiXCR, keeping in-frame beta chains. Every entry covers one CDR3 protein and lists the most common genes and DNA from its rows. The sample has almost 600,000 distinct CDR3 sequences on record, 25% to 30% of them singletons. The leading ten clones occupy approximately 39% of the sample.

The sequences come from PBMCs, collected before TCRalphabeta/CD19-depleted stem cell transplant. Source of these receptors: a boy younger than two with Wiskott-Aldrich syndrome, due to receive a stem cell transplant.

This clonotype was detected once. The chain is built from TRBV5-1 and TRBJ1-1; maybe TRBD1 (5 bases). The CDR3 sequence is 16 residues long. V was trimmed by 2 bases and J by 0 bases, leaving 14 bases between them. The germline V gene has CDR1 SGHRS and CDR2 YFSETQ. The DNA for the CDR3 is TGCGCCAGCAGCTTTGGGGGGGACCCTATGAACACTGAAGCTTTCTTT. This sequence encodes CASSFGGDPMNTEAFF.

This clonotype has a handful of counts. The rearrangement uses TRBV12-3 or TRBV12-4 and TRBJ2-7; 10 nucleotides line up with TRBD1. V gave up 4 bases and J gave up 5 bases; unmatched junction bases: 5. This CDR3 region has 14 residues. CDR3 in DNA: TGTGCCAGCAGTTACCGGGACAGGGGAAACGAGCAGTACTTC. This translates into CASSYRDRGNEQYF.

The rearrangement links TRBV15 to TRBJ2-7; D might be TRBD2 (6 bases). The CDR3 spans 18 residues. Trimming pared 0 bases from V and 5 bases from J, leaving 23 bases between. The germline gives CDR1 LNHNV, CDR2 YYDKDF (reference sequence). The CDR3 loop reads CATSREFYGKGGFHEQYF. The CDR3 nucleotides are TGTGCCACCAGCAGAGAGTTTTACGGGAAAGGAGGGTTCCACGAGCAGTACTTC.

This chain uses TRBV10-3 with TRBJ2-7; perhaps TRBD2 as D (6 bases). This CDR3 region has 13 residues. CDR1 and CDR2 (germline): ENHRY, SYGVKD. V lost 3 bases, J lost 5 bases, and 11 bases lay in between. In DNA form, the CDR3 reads TGTGCCATCAGTGACGGGAGTGTGGACGAGCAGTACTTC. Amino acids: CAISDGSVDEQYF.

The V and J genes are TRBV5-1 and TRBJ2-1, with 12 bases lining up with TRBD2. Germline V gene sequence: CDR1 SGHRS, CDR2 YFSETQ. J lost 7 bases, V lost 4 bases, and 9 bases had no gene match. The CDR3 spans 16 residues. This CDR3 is CASSVRLAGDSNEQFF. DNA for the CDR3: TGCGCCAGCAGCGTGAGACTAGCGGGAGATTCTAATGAGCAGTTCTTC.